Sequencing of this T cell receptor beta chain was carried out in a study of cytomegalovirus exposure and HLA in healthy donors. About the research overall: As released early, the data held 65 million to 90 million unique TCRs from HLA-typed donors.

Germline V gene data show CDR1 as SGDLS and CDR2 as YYNGEE. CDR3 length: 14 amino acids. With 0 bases removed from V and 4 bases from J, the gap between germline ends came to 10 bases. Donors were ostensibly healthy at sampling, although undocumented immune exposures were probable. Whole-study findings and limits: It has been reported that TCR beta sequences accurately predicted the HLA-A and HLA-B alleles of most subjects.

As to this clone: The antigen is unknown.

Use of 60 Vbeta and 13 Jbeta primers characterized the PCR. The method was immunoSEQ multiplex PCR; TCRdb's version includes in-frame clones alone and lacks a portion of them. This table holds about 160,000 clones, 81% found once. Specimen: PBMCs. The TCR sequence derives from a woman in her forties or fifties in good health and CMV-seronegative. This rearrangement joins TRBV9 to TRBJ1-2; perhaps TRBD1 as D (5 bases). The CDR3 reads CASSVGGGVYGYTF. The CDR3 DNA is TGTGCCAGCAGCGTAGGTGGGGGGGTCTATGGCTACACCTTC.